A single sample gave rise to the 2 T cell receptor beta chains below, sequenced in a study of response to subunit inactivated influenza vaccine. A single record per CDR3 protein comes from TCRdb applying MiXCR to the RT-PCR reads. The data contain more than 700,000 distinct CDR3 sequences, approximately 22% of them seen just once; the ten biggest clones take up 10%. The material sequenced was PBMCs from blood, taken around 5 days after vaccination. The receptors derive from a man in his fifties who received an inactivated influenza vaccine.

The chain combines TRBV7-2 with TRBJ2-2; the D is unclear. V was cut by 11 bases and J by 1 base, with 8 bases left in between. Looked up from germline, CDR1 is SGHTA and CDR2 is FQGNSA. The CDR3 contains 12 residues. The CDR3 is CASAQNTGELFF. CDR3 DNA: TGTGCCTCGGCACAGAACACCGGGGAGCTGTTTTTT. Looking up the rest from reference TRBV7-2 and TRBJ2-2 gives the full variable domain: GAGVSQSPSNKVTEKGKDVELRCDPISGHTALYWYRQSLGQGLEFLIYFQGNSAPDKSGLPSDRFSAERTGGSVSTLTIQRTQQEDSAVYLCASAQNTGELFFGEGSRLTVL.

There are a few counts of this clonotype. The genes are TRBV7-3 and TRBJ2-1; maybe TRBD2 (5 bases). Germline V lookup: CDR1 SGHTA, CDR2 FQGTGA. There are 14 residues in the CDR3. With 2 bases removed from V and 8 bases from J, the gap between germline ends came to 13 bases. The CDR3 DNA is TGTGCCAGCAGCTTATCGGTGGGAGTCGATGAGCAGTTCTTC. Its translation is CASSLSVGVDEQFF.